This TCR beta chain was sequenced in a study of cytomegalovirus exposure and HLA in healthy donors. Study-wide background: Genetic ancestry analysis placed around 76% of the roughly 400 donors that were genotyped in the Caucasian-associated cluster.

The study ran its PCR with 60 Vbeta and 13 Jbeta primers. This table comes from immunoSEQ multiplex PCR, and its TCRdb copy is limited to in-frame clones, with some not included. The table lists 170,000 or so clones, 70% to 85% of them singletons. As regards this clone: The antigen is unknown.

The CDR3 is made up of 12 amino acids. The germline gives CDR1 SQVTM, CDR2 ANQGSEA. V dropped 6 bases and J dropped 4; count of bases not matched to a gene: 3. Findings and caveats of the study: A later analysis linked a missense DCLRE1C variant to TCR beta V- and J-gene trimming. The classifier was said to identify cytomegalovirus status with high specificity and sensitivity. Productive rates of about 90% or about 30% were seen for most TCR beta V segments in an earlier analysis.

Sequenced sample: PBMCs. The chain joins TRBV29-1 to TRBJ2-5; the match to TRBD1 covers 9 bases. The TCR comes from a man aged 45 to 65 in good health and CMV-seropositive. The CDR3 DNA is TGCAGCGTGGGGACAGGGCGAGAGACCCAGTACTTC. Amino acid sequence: CSVGTGRETQYF.